The entry below gives a single TCR beta chain sequence along with its context. Antigen: not known. The V end lost 0 bases, the J end lost 4 bases, and 11 bases lay between the germline ends. Germline lookup yields CDR1 MRHNA and CDR2 SNTAGT. This CDR3 region has 15 residues. Peptide-pool stimulation followed by sequencing identified expanded antigen-specific CD4+ clonotypes in the ViraFEST assay. The culture ran for roughly 10 days before CD4+ T cells were isolated. Every participant took two doses of the BNT162b2 or mRNA-1273 vaccine. Prior SARS-CoV-2 infection was absent in the vaccine recipients, as shown by negative nucleocapsid antibodies. Wells of two million PBMC each were grown with about 9.5 IU/ml IL-2 and 9 to 10 ug/ml peptides. This specimen comes from a study of vaccination effects on CD4 cells after COVID-19. The wider study: Sampling occurred a median 72 days post second dose, range 14 to 241. Study results and caveats: Late in the post-vaccination period, infection-induced and vaccine-induced clones underwent marked clonal contraction.

The data were produced by immunoSEQ multiplex PCR, yet TCRdb's version contains in-frame clones alone and is incomplete. The sample lists approximately 74,000 clones, around four fifths occurring once. The clonotype comes from a human donor who received a COVID-19 vaccine. The genes are TRBV6-4 and TRBJ2-3; D may match TRBD1 or TRBD2 (5 bases each). The sequencing here drew on CD4+ T cells from PBMCs cultured with HCoV-OC43 spike peptides, taken after COVID-19 vaccination. Subset given: HCoV-OC43 spike overlapping peptide pool stimulation. The CDR3 bases are TGTGCCAGCAGTGACTCGTGGGACCCCTCAGATACGCAGTATTTT. Protein sequence: CASSDSWDPSDTQYF.